This T cell receptor (beta chain) was retrieved from a study of cytomegalovirus exposure and HLA in healthy donors. General study points: Cytomegalovirus-associated TCR beta chains were listed, numbering 150 to 200.

Between the trimmed V and J ends, which lost 2 bases and 0 bases, there was a span of 8 bases. This CDR3 region has 14 residues. CDR1 is SGHNT, CDR2 YYREEE, per germline (reference sequence). In the case of this clone: As yet, its antigen is unknown.

Amplification used 60 Vbeta primers and 13 Jbeta primers. Profiling relied on immunoSEQ multiplex PCR, and the TCRdb table lists in-frame clones only, not all of them. The table has more than 110,000 clones, around 75% seen once. Source material: PBMCs. The chain uses TRBV5-4 and TRBJ1-1; D unclear. This receptor was identified in a man aged 25 to 40 in good health and CMV-seronegative. CDR3 sequence (DNA): TGTGCCAGCAGCTTTGATAGCTTGAACACTGAAGCTTTCTTT. It codes for CASSFDSLNTEAFF.